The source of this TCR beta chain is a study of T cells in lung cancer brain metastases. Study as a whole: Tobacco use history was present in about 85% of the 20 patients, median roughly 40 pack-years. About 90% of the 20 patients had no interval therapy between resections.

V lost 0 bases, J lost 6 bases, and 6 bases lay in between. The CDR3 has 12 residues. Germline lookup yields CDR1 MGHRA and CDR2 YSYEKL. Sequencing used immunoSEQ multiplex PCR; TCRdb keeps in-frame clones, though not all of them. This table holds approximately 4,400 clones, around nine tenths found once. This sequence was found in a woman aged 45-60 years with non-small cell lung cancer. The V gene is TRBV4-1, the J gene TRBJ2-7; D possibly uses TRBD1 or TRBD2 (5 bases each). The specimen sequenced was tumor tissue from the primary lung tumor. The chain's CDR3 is CASSQEGVEQYF. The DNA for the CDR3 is TGCGCCAGCAGCCAAGAGGGGGTCGAGCAGTACTTC.